This T cell receptor (beta chain) was documented in a study of T cell responses to AZD1222 COVID-19 vaccine. Clones were read by immunoSEQ multiplex PCR, and TCRdb kept only the in-frame ones, dropping some. This table holds about 81,000 clones, 80% to 90% found once. Study-level findings and limits: Mapped onto spike, vaccine-associated CD4 TCRs spanned it and were dominant at 160-218 and 743-854.

Notes on this clone: Its antigen remains unidentified.

CDR1 SGHAT and CDR2 FQDESV come from the germline V gene (reference sequence). Trimming shortened V by 4 bases and J by 3 bases, and 7 bases separated the two germline ends. CDR3 size: 13 residues. The analysis combined second doses at about 4 or about 12 weeks. This specimen consisted of peripheral blood, obtained 28 days after the second AZD1222 dose. The rearrangement joins TRBV11-1 to TRBJ2-1, with D possibly matching TRBD2 (6 bases). The clonotype was recovered from an adult who received the AZD1222 COVID-19 vaccine. The CDR3 spells CASSWRDYNEQFF. CDR3 bases: TGTGCCAGCAGCTGGAGGGACTACAATGAGCAGTTCTTC.